Below, 3 T cell receptor beta chains from the same sample are listed, as sequenced in a study of response to subunit inactivated influenza vaccine. TCRdb analysed the RT-PCR reads with MiXCR anew, one entry per CDR3 protein. This sample has about 520,000 distinct CDR3 sequences, with 6.5% to 8% found just once. The sample consisted of PBMCs from blood, taken roughly 24 months after vaccination. All receptors derive from a man aged 45 to 75 who received an inactivated influenza vaccine.

Points on this clonotype: With a much larger clone just one base away, this may be a read error. The V gene is TRBV5-1, the J gene TRBJ2-2; no firm D call. Germline lookup yields CDR1 SGHRS and CDR2 YFSETQ. The ends were cut back, 4 bases at V and 2 bases at J, with 6 bases in the middle. CDR3 size: 13 residues. The CDR3 sequence is CASSHGNTGELFF. The CDR3 DNA sequence: TGCGCCAGCAGCCACGGCAACACCGGGGAGCTGTTTTTT. The full variable domain, in which reference TRBV5-1 and TRBJ2-2 provide the parts outside the CDR3, is KAGVTQTPRYLIKTRGQQVTLSCSPISGHRSVSWYQQTPGQGLQFLFEYFSETQRNKGNFPGRFSGRQFSNSRSEMNVSTLELGDSALYLCASSHGNTGELFFGEGSRLTVL.

This rearrangement joins TRBV28 to TRBJ2-5, with 14 bases fitting TRBD2. The CDR3 is made up of 15 amino acids. After removal of 5 bases from V and 6 bases from J, the junction contained 5 bases not matched to a gene. CDR1 and CDR2 (germline): MDHEN, SYDVKM. CDR3 nucleotide sequence: TGTGCCAGCAGTACGCGGACTAGCGGGGGGCAGACCCAGTACTTC. Translated: CASSTRTSGGQTQYF.

The chain has TRBV5-1 and TRBJ2-2, with TRBD2 matching 8 bases. The ends lost 2 bases at V and 1 base at J; junction bases unmatched: 1. CDR1 SGHRS and CDR2 YFSETQ come from the germline V gene. This CDR3 is 15 amino acids long. CDR3 bases: TGCGCCAGCAGCTTCAGCGGGAGGAACACCGGGGAGCTGTTTTTT. This gives the protein CASSFSGRNTGELFF. The variable domain in full, completed from reference TRBV5-1 and TRBJ2-2, reads KAGVTQTPRYLIKTRGQQVTLSCSPISGHRSVSWYQQTPGQGLQFLFEYFSETQRNKGNFPGRFSGRQFSNSRSEMNVSTLELGDSALYLCASSFSGRNTGELFFGEGSRLTVL.